Shown below are 24 T cell receptor beta chains from a single sample sequenced in a study of OX40 agonist ivuxolimab in advanced cancers. Generated by immunoSEQ multiplex PCR, the TCRdb table keeps only in-frame clones and is missing some. Counted here are approximately 74,000 clones, roughly four fifths occurring once; the ten biggest clones make up about 5.5%. The specimen comprised CD4+ or CD8+ T cells sorted from blood, sampled in a trial of the OX40 agonist ivuxolimab. Receptors originate from an adult with an advanced solid tumor such as melanoma, head and neck, liver or kidney cancer.

Comment on this clone: At one of its ends the junction is not consistent with the germline gene, which may arise from a read error. The V gene is TRBV7-7, the J gene TRBJ1-6; 7 nucleotides align to TRBD1. Looked up from germline, CDR1 is SSHAT and CDR2 is FNYEAQ (reference sequence). This CDR3 spans 13 amino acids. CDR3 nucleotides: TGTGCTAGCAGCCCAGGGGGTAGTTCACCCCTCCACTTT. Its translation is CASSPGGSSPLHF.

This chain links TRBV23-1 with TRBJ1-6, with a tentative D call TRBD1 (5 bases). TRBV23-1 counts as an open reading frame of uncertain function. V lost 0 bases and J 8 bases, leaving 14 bases between the germline ends. The CDR3 length is 16 residues. The CDR3 reads CASSQSGRDPYSPLHF. In nucleotides, the CDR3 is TGCGCCAGCAGTCAATCAGGCAGGGACCCCTATTCACCCCTCCACTTT.

The rearrangement links TRBV19 to TRBJ2-7, with 10 bases fitting TRBD2. This CDR3 contains 17 residues. V trimming: 5 bases; J trimming: 0 bases; junction bases outside the gene matches: 10. Looked up from germline, CDR1 is LNHDA and CDR2 is SQIVND (reference sequence). CDR3 loop: CASSERIAGGSSYEQYF. CDR3 sequence (DNA): TGTGCCAGTAGTGAAAGGATAGCGGGAGGCAGCTCCTACGAGCAGTACTTC. Drawing the rest from reference TRBV19 and TRBJ2-7, the complete variable domain is DGGITQSPKYLFRKEGQNVTLSCEQNLNHDAMYWYRQDPGQGLRLIYYSQIVNDFQKGDIAEGYSVSREKKESFPLTVTSAQKNPTAFYLCASSERIAGGSSYEQYFGPGTRLTVT.

This rearrangement joins TRBV4-2 to TRBJ2-5; the D gene is possibly TRBD2 (6 bases). The V gene lost 4 bases and the J gene lost 3 bases, with 15 bases spanning the gap. From germline, CDR1 is LGHNA and CDR2 YNFKEQ. The CDR3 runs 15 residues. CDR3: CASSPTQGLEETQYF. CDR3 bases: TGTGCCAGCAGCCCCACCCAGGGACTCGAAGAGACCCAGTACTTC.

The chain has TRBV18 and TRBJ1-5; 7 nucleotides agree with TRBD1. Unmatched junction bases numbered 2, after V lost 3 bases and J lost 3 bases. The CDR3 is made up of 14 amino acids. Germline CDR1 reads KGHSH; CDR2 reads LQKENI. CDR3 sequence: CASSPGQNNQPQHF. The CDR3 region has the DNA TGTGCCAGCTCACCGGGACAGAACAATCAGCCCCAGCATTTT.

V and J are TRBV7-2 and TRBJ1-2; 7 bases are a match to TRBD1. The CDR3 length is 15 residues. CDR1 is SGHTA, CDR2 FQGNSA, per germline. The ends lost 5 bases at V and 2 bases at J; junction bases unmatched: 8. The CDR3 reads CASSQGQQGNYGYTF. In DNA form, the CDR3 reads TGTGCCAGCAGCCAGGGACAGCAGGGGAACTATGGCTACACCTTC.

The count of this clone is one. The chain couples TRBV7-9 to TRBJ1-1; D gene unclear. This CDR3 is built from 16 residues. Germline lookup yields CDR1 SEHNR and CDR2 FQNEAQ (reference sequence). Trimming left V 2 bases short and J 0 bases short, with 13 bases between. CDR3 loop: CASSLLRRGMNTEAFF. The CDR3 bases are TGTGCCAGCAGCTTATTGCGCCGGGGTATGAACACTGAAGCTTTCTTT.

The V and J genes are TRBV6-1 and TRBJ2-7; D is unresolved. With 5 bases removed from V and 3 bases from J, the gap between germline ends came to 11 bases. Per the germline V gene, CDR1 is MNHNS and CDR2 is SASEGT. CDR3 length equals 13 residues. This CDR3 is CASSHLQNYEQYV. The CDR3 DNA reads as TGTGCCAGCAGTCACTTACAGAACTACGAGCAGTACGTC.

This CDR3 is CASSYGGHDYGYTF. As DNA, the CDR3 is TGTGCCAGCAGTTACGGGGGACATGACTATGGCTACACCTTC. This chain connects TRBV6-5 to TRBJ1-2, with D possibly being TRBD1 (6 bases). Trimming cost V 2 bases and J 3 bases, with 10 bases left between them. Germline V gives CDR1 MNHEY, CDR2 SVGAGI. The CDR3 extends over 14 amino acids.

The chain is built from TRBV11-1 and TRBJ2-7, with a weak D call TRBD2 (5 bases). V was pared by 6 bases and J by 3 bases, with 15 bases between. This CDR3 spans 14 amino acids. Germline CDR1 and CDR2: SGHAT and FQDESV (reference sequence). The CDR3 protein is CASRPRAGNYEQYF. The DNA for the CDR3 is TGTGCCAGCAGACCAAGGGCCGGGAACTACGAGCAGTACTTC.

This chain connects TRBV28 to TRBJ1-5; the D is unclear. Germline V gene data show CDR1 as MDHEN and CDR2 as SYDVKM. CDR3 length: 13 amino acids. V lost 6 bases and J lost 5, with 11 bases in between. In nucleotides, the CDR3 is TGTGCCAGCAGGCAGGACCGCGATCAGCCCCAGCATTTT. Its protein is CASRQDRDQPQHF.

The chain links TRBV5-6 to TRBJ1-2, with D tentatively TRBD1 (6 bases). The CDR3 totals 19 residues. CDR1 SGHDT and CDR2 YYEEEE come from the germline V gene. V lost 0 bases to trimming and J lost 1 base, with 22 bases between them. The DNA of the CDR3 is TGTGCCAGCAGCTTGGCCGCGAGCGTCGGACAGCTGAGTAACTATGGCTACACCTTC. Amino acids: CASSLAASVGQLSNYGYTF.

The chain combines TRBV27 with TRBJ2-1; TRBD1 might be the D (6 bases). With 3 bases removed from V and 7 bases from J, the gap between germline ends came to 19 bases. The CDR3 runs to 16 residues. Germline V lookup: CDR1 MNHEY, CDR2 SMNVEV (reference sequence). CDR3 DNA sequence: TGTGCCAGCAGTTTTTCCCACCTTCAGGGGAAAAATGAGCAGTTCTTC. Its translation: CASSFSHLQGKNEQFF.

The chain combines TRBV6-5 with TRBJ1-1; D is uncertain. The germline V gene has CDR1 MNHEY and CDR2 SVGAGI. The V and J ends lost 2 bases and 3 bases respectively, with 10 bases between them. The CDR3 runs to 14 residues. The DNA of the CDR3 is TGTGCCAGCAGTTACAGCGAGGGAGACACTGAAGCTTTCTTT. Its translation: CASSYSEGDTEAFF.

This chain connects TRBV7-9 to TRBJ1-2; 7 nucleotides align to TRBD1. The CDR3 sequence is 18 residues long. Germline V gene lookup returns CDR1 SEHNR and CDR2 FQNEAQ (reference sequence). V dropped 5 bases and J dropped 6; count of bases not matched to a gene: 21. CDR3 DNA: TGTGCCAGCAGCATAGGACTCTTTGGGCAGGGGGAGGAAAATGGCTACACCTTC. Amino acids: CASSIGLFGQGEENGYTF.

CDR3 loop: CASSLDGVKTQYF. The CDR3 region has the DNA TGTGCCAGCAGCTTAGACGGGGTGAAGACCCAGTACTTC. The gene calls are TRBV11-3 and TRBJ2-5, with D possibly TRBD2 on 5 matching bases. Germline V CDR1 and CDR2: SGHNT, YENEEA. Between the trimmed V and J ends, which lost 0 bases and 6 bases, there was a span of 8 bases. The CDR3 totals 13 residues.

This clone came up many times. Other DNA sequences in the sample encode the same CDR3. The chain is built from TRBV7-3 and TRBJ1-3; D gene ambiguous. This CDR3 is built from 13 residues. Germline-derived CDR1 and CDR2 are SGHTA and FQGTGA. With 5 bases removed from V and 0 bases from J, the gap between germline ends came to 5 bases. Here the CDR3 reads CASSPGSGNTIYF. Written as DNA, the CDR3 is TGTGCCAGCAGCCCGGGCTCTGGAAACACCATATATTTT.

The chain joins TRBV9 to TRBJ2-2, with D perhaps matching TRBD2 (6 bases). The V and J ends lost 4 bases and 5 bases respectively, with 18 bases between them. The germline CDR1 and CDR2 sequences are SGDLS and YYNGEE. This CDR3 region has 16 residues. CDR3 DNA sequence: TGTGCCAGCAGCCCCCGGAGGGGTCTCGCTACCGGGGAGCTGTTTTTT. This sequence encodes CASSPRRGLATGELFF.

The rearrangement joins TRBV27 to TRBJ1-5, with D maybe TRBD1 (5 bases). Trimming removed 6 bases at V and 0 bases at J, with 12 bases between. The CDR3 is 15 residues long. From germline, CDR1 is MNHEY and CDR2 SMNVEV (reference sequence). CDR3 amino acids: CASRVRQNSNQPQHF. DNA of the CDR3: TGTGCCAGCAGAGTTCGACAGAATAGCAATCAGCCCCAGCATTTT.

The rearrangement links TRBV28 to TRBJ2-6, with D unresolved. Germline V lookup: CDR1 MDHEN, CDR2 SYDVKM. The CDR3 length is 13 residues. The germline V and J ends were trimmed by 5 bases and 4 bases, with 6 bases remaining between them. CDR3 protein: CASSPGGANVLTF. DNA for the CDR3: TGTGCCAGCAGTCCTGGGGGGGCCAACGTCCTGACTTTC.

V usage is TRBV5-6 and J usage is TRBJ2-7, with TRBD1 matching 7 bases. Trimming removed 4 bases from V and 4 bases from J; junction bases left unmatched: 17. This CDR3 has 17 amino acids. Germline loops: CDR1 SGHDT, CDR2 YYEEEE. The CDR3 DNA sequence: TGTGCCAGCAGCGACCTCGCTACAGGGGTCCCCCCTTACGAGCAGTACGTC. This translates into CASSDLATGVPPYEQYV.

The CDR3 region is CASRAGDTQYF. As DNA, the CDR3 is TGTGCCAGCAGGGCAGGAGATACGCAGTATTTT. The chain uses TRBV27 and TRBJ2-3; D uncertain. CDR3 length: 11 residues. Looked up from germline, CDR1 is MNHEY and CDR2 is SMNVEV (reference sequence). The V gene lost 6 bases and the J gene lost 5 bases, with 6 bases spanning the gap.

This clone is a singleton in its sample. V gene TRBV7-8 combines with J gene TRBJ2-1, with TRBD2 matching over 12 bases. The V gene's germline CDR1 is SGHVS and CDR2 FQNEAQ. The CDR3 is made up of 15 amino acids. The V gene end was trimmed by 5 bases and the J gene end by 9 bases; junction bases not matched to a gene: 8. CDR3 region: CASSPSGGAAAEQFF. The CDR3 DNA reads as TGTGCCAGCAGCCCTAGCGGGGGGGCTGCGGCTGAGCAGTTCTTC.

V usage is TRBV28 and J usage is TRBJ2-5, with no clear D. Looked up from germline, CDR1 is MDHEN and CDR2 is SYDVKM. The length of the CDR3 is 17 residues. V dropped 5 bases and J dropped 1 base, with 20 bases sitting between them. This chain's CDR3 is CASSPINRWSPQETQYF. In nucleotides, the CDR3 is TGTGCCAGCAGTCCTATTAATCGCTGGAGCCCCCAAGAGACCCAGTACTTC.